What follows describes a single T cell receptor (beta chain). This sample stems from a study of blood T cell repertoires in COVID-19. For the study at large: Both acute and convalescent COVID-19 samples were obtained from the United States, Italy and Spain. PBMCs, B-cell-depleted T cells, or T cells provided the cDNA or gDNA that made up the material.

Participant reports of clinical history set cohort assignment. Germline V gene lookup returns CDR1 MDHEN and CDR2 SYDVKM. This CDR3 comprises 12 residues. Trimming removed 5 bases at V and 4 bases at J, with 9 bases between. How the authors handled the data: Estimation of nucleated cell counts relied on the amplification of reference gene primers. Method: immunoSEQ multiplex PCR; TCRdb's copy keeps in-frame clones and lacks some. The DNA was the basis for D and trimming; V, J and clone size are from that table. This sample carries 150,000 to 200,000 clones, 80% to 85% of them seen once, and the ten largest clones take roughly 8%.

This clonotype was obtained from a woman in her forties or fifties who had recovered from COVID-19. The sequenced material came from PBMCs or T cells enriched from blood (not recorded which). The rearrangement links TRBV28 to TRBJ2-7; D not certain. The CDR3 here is CASSLLRYEQYF. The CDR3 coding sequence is TGTGCCAGCAGTCTCTTGAGGTACGAGCAGTACTTC.